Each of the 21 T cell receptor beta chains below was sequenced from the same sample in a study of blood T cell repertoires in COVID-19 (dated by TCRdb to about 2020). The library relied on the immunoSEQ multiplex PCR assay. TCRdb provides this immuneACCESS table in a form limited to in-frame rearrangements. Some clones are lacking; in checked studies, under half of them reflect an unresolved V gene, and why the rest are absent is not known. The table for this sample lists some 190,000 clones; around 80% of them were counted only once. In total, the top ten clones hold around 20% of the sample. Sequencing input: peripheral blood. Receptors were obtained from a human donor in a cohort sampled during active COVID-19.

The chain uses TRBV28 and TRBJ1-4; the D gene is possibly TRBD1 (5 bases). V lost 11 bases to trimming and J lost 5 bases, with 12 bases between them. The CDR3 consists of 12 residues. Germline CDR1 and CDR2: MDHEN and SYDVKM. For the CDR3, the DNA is TGTGCCGGAGGGACGGGAAATGAAAAACTGTTTTTT. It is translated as CAGGTGNEKLFF.

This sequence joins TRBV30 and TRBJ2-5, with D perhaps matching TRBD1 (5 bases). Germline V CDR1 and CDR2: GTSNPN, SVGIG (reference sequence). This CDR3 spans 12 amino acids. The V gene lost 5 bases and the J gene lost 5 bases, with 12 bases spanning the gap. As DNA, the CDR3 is TGTGCCTGGTGCCTAGGGGCGGAGACCCAGTACTTC. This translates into CAWCLGAETQYF. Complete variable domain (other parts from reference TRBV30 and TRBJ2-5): SQTIHQWPATLVQPVGSPLSLECTVEGTSNPNLYWYRQAAGRGLQLLFYSVGIGQISSEVPQNLSASRPQDRQFILSSKKLLLSDSGFYLCAWCLGAETQYFGPGTRLLVL.

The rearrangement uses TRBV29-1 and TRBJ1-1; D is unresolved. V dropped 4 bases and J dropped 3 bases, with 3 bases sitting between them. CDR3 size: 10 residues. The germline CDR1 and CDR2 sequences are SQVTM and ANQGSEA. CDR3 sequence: CSVADTEAFF. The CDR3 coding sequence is TGCAGCGTTGCTGACACTGAAGCTTTCTTT.

CDR3 nucleotide sequence: TGTGCCAGCAGTTTGATGGGGCGACAGTTCACTGAAGCTTTCTTT. Residues: CASSLMGRQFTEAFF. V is TRBV27 and J is TRBJ1-1; tentative D call: TRBD1 (5 bases). V was trimmed by 3 bases and J by 4 bases, leaving 15 bases between them. The germline gives CDR1 MNHEY, CDR2 SMNVEV (reference sequence). CDR3 length: 15 residues.

The CDR3 region is CASSIGQGSSYGYTF. The CDR3 bases are TGTGCCAGTAGTATCGGACAGGGATCTAGCTATGGCTACACCTTC. V is TRBV19 and J is TRBJ1-2; TRBD1 matches 8 bases. After removal of 3 bases from V and 4 bases from J, the junction contained 7 bases not matched to a gene. The CDR3 is 15 residues long. From germline, CDR1 is LNHDA and CDR2 SQIVND (reference sequence).

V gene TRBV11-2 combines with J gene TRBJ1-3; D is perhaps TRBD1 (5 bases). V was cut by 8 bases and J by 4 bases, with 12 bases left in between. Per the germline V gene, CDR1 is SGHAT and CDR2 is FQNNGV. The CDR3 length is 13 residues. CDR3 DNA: TGTGCCAGCGGGGCGGTTCCAGGAAACACCATATATTTT. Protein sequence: CASGAVPGNTIYF.

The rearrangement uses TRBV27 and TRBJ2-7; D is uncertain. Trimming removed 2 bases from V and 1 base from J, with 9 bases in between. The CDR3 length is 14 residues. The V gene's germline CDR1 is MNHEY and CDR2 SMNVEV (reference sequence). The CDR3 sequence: CASSLGDLSYEQYF. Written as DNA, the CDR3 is TGTGCCAGCAGTTTAGGAGACCTTTCCTACGAGCAGTACTTC.

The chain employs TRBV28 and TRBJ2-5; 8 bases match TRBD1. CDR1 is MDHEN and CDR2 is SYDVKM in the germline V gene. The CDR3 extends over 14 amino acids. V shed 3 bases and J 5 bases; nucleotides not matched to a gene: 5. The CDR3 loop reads CASSFQGARETQYF. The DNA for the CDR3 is TGTGCCAGCAGTTTTCAGGGGGCGAGGGAGACCCAGTACTTC.

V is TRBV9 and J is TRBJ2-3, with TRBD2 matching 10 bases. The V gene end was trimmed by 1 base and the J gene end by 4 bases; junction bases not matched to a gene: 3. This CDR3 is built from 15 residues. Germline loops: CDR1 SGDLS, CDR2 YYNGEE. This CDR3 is CASSVSGGAADTQYF. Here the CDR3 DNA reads TGTGCCAGCAGCGTAAGCGGGGGGGCTGCAGATACGCAGTATTTT.

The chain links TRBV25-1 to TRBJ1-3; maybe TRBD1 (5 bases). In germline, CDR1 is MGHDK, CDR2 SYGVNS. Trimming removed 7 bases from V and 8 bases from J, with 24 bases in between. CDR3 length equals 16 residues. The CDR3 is CASILIWGLRFDTIYF. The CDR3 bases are TGTGCCAGCATCCTAATCTGGGGACTCCGTTTCGACACCATATATTTT.

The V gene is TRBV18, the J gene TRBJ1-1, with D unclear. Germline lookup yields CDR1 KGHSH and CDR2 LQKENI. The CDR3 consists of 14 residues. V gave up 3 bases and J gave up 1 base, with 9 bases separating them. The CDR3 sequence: CASSPAITNTEAFF. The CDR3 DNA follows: TGTGCCAGCTCACCTGCTATTACGAACACTGAAGCTTTCTTT. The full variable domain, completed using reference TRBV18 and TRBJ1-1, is NAGVMQNPRHLVRRRGQEARLRCSPMKGHSHVYWYRQLPEEGLKFMVYLQKENIIDESGMPKERFSAEFPKEGPSILRIQQVVRGDSAAYFCASSPAITNTEAFFGQGTRLTVV.

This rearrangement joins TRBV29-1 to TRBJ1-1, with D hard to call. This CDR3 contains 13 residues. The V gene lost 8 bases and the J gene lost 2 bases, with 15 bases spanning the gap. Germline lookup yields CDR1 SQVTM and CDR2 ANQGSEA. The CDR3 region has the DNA TGCAGCTCATCGACACCACTTAACACTGAAGCTTTCTTT. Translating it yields CSSSTPLNTEAFF.

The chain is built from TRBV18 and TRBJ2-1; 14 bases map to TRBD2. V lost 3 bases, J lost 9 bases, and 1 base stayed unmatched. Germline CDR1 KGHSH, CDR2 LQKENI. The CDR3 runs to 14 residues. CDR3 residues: CASSPGLAGVEQFF. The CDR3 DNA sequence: TGTGCCAGCTCACCGGGACTAGCGGGAGTTGAGCAGTTCTTC. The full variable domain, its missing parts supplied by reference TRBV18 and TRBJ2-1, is NAGVMQNPRHLVRRRGQEARLRCSPMKGHSHVYWYRQLPEEGLKFMVYLQKENIIDESGMPKERFSAEFPKEGPSILRIQQVVRGDSAAYFCASSPGLAGVEQFFGPGTRLTVL.

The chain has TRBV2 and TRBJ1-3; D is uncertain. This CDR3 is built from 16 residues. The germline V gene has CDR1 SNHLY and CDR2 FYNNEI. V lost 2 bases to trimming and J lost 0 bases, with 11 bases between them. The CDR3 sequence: CASSEIFGVSGNTIYF. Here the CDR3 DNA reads TGTGCCAGCAGTGAAATTTTCGGGGTCTCTGGAAACACCATATATTTT.

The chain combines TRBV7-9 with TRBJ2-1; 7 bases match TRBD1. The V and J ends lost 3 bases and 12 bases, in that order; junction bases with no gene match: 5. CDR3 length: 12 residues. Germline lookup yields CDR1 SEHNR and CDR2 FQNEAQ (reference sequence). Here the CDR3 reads CASSFYRGLQFF. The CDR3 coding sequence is TGTGCCAGCAGCTTTTACAGGGGTTTGCAGTTCTTC.

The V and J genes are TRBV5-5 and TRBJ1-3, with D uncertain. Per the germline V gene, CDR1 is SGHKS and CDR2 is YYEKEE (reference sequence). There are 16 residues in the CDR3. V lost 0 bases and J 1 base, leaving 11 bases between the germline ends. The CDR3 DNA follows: TGTGCCAGCAGCTTGGATTTCAGGTTATCTGGAAACACCATATATTTT. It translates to CASSLDFRLSGNTIYF.

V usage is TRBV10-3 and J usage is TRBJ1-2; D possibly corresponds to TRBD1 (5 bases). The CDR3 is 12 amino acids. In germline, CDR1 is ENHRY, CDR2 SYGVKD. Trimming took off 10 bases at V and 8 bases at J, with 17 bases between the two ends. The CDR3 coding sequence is TGTGCCACCCAGGGTGCTAAAGACGGCTACACCTTC. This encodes CATQGAKDGYTF.

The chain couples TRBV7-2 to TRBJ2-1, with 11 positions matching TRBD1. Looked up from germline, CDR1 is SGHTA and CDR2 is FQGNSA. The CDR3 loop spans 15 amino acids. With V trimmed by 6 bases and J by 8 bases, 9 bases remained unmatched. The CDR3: CASRMGTGGRDEQFF. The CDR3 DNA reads TGTGCCAGCAGGATGGGGACAGGGGGTAGGGATGAGCAGTTCTTC.

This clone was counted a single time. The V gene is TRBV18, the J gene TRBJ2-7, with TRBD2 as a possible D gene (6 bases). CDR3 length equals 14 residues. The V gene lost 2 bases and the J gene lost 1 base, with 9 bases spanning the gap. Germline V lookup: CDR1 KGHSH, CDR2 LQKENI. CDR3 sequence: CASSPVAASYEQYF. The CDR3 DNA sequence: TGTGCCAGCTCACCAGTAGCGGCATCCTACGAGCAGTACTTC.

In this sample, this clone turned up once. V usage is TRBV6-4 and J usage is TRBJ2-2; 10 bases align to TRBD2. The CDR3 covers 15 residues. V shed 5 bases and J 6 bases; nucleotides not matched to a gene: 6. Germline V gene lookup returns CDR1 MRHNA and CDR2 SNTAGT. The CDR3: CASSPLAGAAGELFF. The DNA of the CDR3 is TGTGCCAGCAGTCCCCTAGCGGGAGCGGCCGGGGAGCTGTTTTTT.

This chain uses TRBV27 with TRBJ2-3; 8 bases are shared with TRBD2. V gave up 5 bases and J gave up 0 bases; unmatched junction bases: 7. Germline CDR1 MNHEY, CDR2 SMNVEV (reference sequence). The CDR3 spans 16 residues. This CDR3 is CASSPTRGASTDTQYF. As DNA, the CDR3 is TGTGCCAGCAGTCCCACGCGGGGGGCGAGCACAGATACGCAGTATTTT.